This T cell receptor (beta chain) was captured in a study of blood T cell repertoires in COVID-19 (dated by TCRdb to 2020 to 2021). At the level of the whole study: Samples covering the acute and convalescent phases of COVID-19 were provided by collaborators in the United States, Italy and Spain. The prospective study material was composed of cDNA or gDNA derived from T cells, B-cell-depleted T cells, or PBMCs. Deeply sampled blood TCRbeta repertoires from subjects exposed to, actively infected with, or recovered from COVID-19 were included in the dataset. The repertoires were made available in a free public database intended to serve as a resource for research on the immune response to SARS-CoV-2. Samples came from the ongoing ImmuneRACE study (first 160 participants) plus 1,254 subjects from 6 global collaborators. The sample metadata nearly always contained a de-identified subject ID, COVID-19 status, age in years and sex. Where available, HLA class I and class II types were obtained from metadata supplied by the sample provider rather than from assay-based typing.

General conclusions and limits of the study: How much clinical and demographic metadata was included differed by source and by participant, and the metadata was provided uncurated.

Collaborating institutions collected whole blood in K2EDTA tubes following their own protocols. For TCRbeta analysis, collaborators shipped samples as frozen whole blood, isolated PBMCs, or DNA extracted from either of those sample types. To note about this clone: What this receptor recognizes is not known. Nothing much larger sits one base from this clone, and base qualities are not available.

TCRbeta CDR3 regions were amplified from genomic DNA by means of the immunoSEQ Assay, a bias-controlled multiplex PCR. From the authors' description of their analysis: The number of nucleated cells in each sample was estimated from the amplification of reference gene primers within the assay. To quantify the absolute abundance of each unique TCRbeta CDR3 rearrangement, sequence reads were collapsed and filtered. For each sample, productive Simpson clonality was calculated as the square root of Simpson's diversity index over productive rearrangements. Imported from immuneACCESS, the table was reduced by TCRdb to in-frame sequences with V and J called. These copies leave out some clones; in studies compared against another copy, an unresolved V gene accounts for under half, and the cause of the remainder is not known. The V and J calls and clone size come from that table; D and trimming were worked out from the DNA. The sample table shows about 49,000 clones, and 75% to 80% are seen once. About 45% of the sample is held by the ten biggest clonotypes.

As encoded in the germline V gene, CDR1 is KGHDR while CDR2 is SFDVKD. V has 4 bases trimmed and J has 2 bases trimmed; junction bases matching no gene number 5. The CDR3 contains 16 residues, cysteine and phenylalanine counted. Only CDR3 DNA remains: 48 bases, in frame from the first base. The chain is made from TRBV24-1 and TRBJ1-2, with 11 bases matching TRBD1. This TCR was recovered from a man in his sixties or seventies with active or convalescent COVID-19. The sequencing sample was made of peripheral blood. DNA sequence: TGTGCCACCAGTGAAGGACAGGGGGCCGACAACTATGGCTACACCTTC. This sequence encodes CATSEGQGADNYGYTF.